These T cell receptor beta chains were read from a single sample in a study of blood T cell repertoires in COVID-19. The assay was immunoSEQ multiplex PCR, and TCRdb's table has in-frame clones only and misses some. The repertoire holds 200,000 to 250,000 clones, with 70% to 90% as singletons. What was sequenced was PBMCs or T cells enriched from blood (not recorded which). The receptors were gathered from a man over 45 who had been exposed to COVID-19. Each CDR3 is given with its conserved first and last residue. A D gene is named only where the DNA matches it firmly. A row's size may be missing; if present it is once, few, many or a size class.

j_call clone_size v_call d_call cdr3_aa cdr3_nt
TRBJ2-5 - TRBV5-4 TRBD2 CASSWGLAGQETQYF TGTGCCAGCAGCTGGGGACTAGCGGGTCAAGAGACCCAGTACTTC
TRBJ1-1 - TRBV28 - CASSLGGEGENTEAFF TGTGCCAGCAGTCTTGGGGGGGAGGGGGAGAACACTGAAGCTTTCTTT
TRBJ2-2 - TRBV9 TRBD2 CASSVLAGGTGELFF TGTGCCAGCAGCGTCCTAGCGGGTGGAACCGGGGAGCTGTTTTTT
TRBJ1-2 - TRBV10-3 TRBD1 CAISRATGGRNYGYTF TGTGCCATCAGCCGAGCGACAGGGGGCCGGAACTATGGCTACACCTTC
TRBJ2-1 - TRBV5-1 - CASSERLGYNEQFF TGCGCCAGCAGCGAGAGACTAGGCTACAATGAGCAGTTCTTC
TRBJ2-7 few TRBV19 - CASTGEKYEQYF TGTGCCAGCACTGGGGAGAAATACGAGCAGTACTTC
TRBJ1-2 - TRBV10-2 - CASSESGIYGYTF TGCGCCAGCAGTGAATCGGGGATCTATGGCTACACCTTC
TRBJ2-5 - TRBV3-1/TRBV3-2 TRBD2 CASSQAGLAGIQETQYF TGTGCCAGCAGCCAAGCCGGACTAGCGGGAATTCAAGAGACCCAGTACTTC
TRBJ2-3 - TRBV30 TRBD1 CAWSVQGIYTDTQYF TGTGCCTGGAGTGTACAGGGGATATACACAGATACGCAGTATTTT
TRBJ2-6 - TRBV24-1 - CATSAPGSSGANVLTF TGTGCCACCAGTGCTCCCGGGAGCTCTGGGGCCAACGTCCTGACTTTC
TRBJ1-4 once TRBV5-1 TRBD1 CASSIGTGGNEKLFF TGCGCCAGCAGCATCGGGACAGGGGGAAATGAAAAACTGTTTTTT
TRBJ1-4 - TRBV30 - CAWTAGSNEKLFF TGTGCCTGGACAGCGGGGAGTAATGAAAAACTGTTTTTT